This TCR beta chain was profiled in a study of blood T cell repertoires in COVID-19. As for the study in general: The United States, Italy and Spain supplied acute and convalescent COVID-19 samples. In each case, the material was cDNA or gDNA derived from T cells, B-cell-depleted T cells, or PBMCs.

CDR3 length equals 14 residues. V lost 3 bases and J 3 bases, leaving 11 bases between the germline ends. Germline V gene sequence: CDR1 MDHEN, CDR2 SYDVKM. In the original workflow: The assay estimated nucleated cells by amplifying reference gene primers. Using immunoSEQ multiplex PCR, the repertoire was profiled, and TCRdb retains in-frame clones only, with some absent. V and J calls plus clone size are reproduced from that table; the DNA served to infer D and trimming. Here the sample spans roughly 390,000 clones, around 85% being singletons. This chain uses TRBV28 with TRBJ1-1; no clear D. This TCR was sampled from a woman aged 18-29 years with acute or convalescent COVID-19. The sequenced sample consisted of peripheral blood. CDR3 sequence: CASSLFGSYTEAFF. As DNA, the CDR3 is TGTGCCAGCAGTTTGTTCGGGTCGTACACTGAAGCTTTCTTT. The entire variable domain, with the rest obtained from reference TRBV28 and TRBJ1-1, is as follows: DVKVTQSSRYLVKRTGEKVFLECVQDMDHENMFWYRQDPGLGLRLIYFSYDVKMKEKGDIPEGYSVSREKKERFSLILESASTNQTSMYLCASSLFGSYTEAFFGQGTRLTVV.